The 6 T cell receptor beta chains below come from one sample, sequenced in a study of OX40 agonist ivuxolimab in advanced cancers. Libraries were prepared by immunoSEQ multiplex PCR; TCRdb keeps only in-frame clonotypes and omits some of them. The data contain tens of thousands of clones, over 80% of them singletons. Sequencing used CD4+ or CD8+ T cells sorted from blood, obtained in a trial of the OX40 agonist ivuxolimab. These receptors were collected from an adult with an advanced solid tumor such as melanoma, head and neck, liver or kidney cancer.

The chain is built from TRBV11-2 and TRBJ2-7; either TRBD1 or TRBD2 may fit D (5 bases each). This CDR3 has 15 amino acids. Looked up from germline, CDR1 is SGHAT and CDR2 is FQNNGV. V lost 0 bases to trimming and J lost 3 bases, with 12 bases between them. CDR3 coding DNA: TGTGCCAGCAGCTTAGAAGGTGGGGGTGGCTACGAGCAGTACTTC. This codes for CASSLEGGGGYEQYF.

The genes are TRBV2 and TRBJ2-5; TRBD2 matches at 7 bases. With 5 bases clipped from V and 4 bases from J, the junction kept 7 bases outside the gene matches. The CDR3 runs to 14 residues. Germline CDR1 and CDR2: SNHLY and FYNNEI. The CDR3 coding sequence is TGTGCCAGCAGTCCGGTCCCGGGGGGAGAGACCCAGTACTTC. Encoded protein: CASSPVPGGETQYF.

This rearrangement joins TRBV19 to TRBJ2-1; TRBD1 matches 7 bases. The CDR3 totals 14 residues. CDR1 is LNHDA and CDR2 is SQIVND in the germline V gene (reference sequence). V gave up 6 bases and J gave up 3 bases; unmatched junction bases: 5. The CDR3 sequence: CASSTGTVYNEQFF. In nucleotides, the CDR3 is TGTGCCAGTAGCACCGGGACAGTCTACAATGAGCAGTTCTTC. The entire variable domain, with the rest obtained from reference TRBV19 and TRBJ2-1, is as follows: DGGITQSPKYLFRKEGQNVTLSCEQNLNHDAMYWYRQDPGQGLRLIYYSQIVNDFQKGDIAEGYSVSREKKESFPLTVTSAQKNPTAFYLCASSTGTVYNEQFFGPGTRLTVL.

The gene calls are TRBV2 and TRBJ1-1; D unresolved. Germline CDR1 reads SNHLY; CDR2 reads FYNNEI. This CDR3 region has 12 residues. V dropped 7 bases and J dropped 1 base, with 7 bases sitting between them. The CDR3 nucleotides are TGTGCCAGCAAGCGTCCGAACACTGAAGCTTTCTTT. It is translated as CASKRPNTEAFF.

V is TRBV18 and J is TRBJ2-3; 9 bases line up with TRBD1. The CDR3 has 13 residues. Germline loops: CDR1 KGHSH, CDR2 LQKENI. V shed 8 bases and J 6 bases; nucleotides not matched to a gene: 6. CDR3 DNA: TGTGCCAGCCGCGGACAGGGGCTGGATACGCAGTATTTT. This sequence encodes CASRGQGLDTQYF.

The chain has TRBV6-5 and TRBJ2-1; D remains ambiguous. The germline gives CDR1 MNHEY, CDR2 SVGAGI. The CDR3 totals 12 residues. Trimming left V 9 bases short and J 3 bases short, with 9 bases between. CDR3 protein: CASWAVYNEQFF. The DNA for the CDR3 is TGTGCCAGTTGGGCTGTCTACAATGAGCAGTTCTTC.